This T cell receptor beta chain was observed in a study of blood T cell repertoires in COVID-19. Study at large: T cells, B-cell-depleted T cells, or PBMCs supplied cDNA or gDNA.

Trimming took 4 bases from V and 4 from J, leaving 6 bases between them. Germline-derived CDR1 and CDR2 are KGHDR and SFDVKD. CDR3 length: 12 residues. Here immunoSEQ multiplex PCR was the method, and the copy in TCRdb shows in-frame clones only, minus some. In the table there are 100,000 to 150,000 clones, 80% to 85% of which are singletons. Sequenced material: peripheral blood. The V gene is TRBV24-1, the J gene TRBJ1-2; unclear D gene. The receptor was derived from a man in his 60s with acute or convalescent COVID-19. The CDR3 reads CATSEAVYGYTF. As DNA, the CDR3 is TGTGCCACCAGTGAGGCAGTCTATGGCTACACCTTC.